This paragraph covers one T cell receptor (beta chain) sequence. V was pared by 3 bases and J by 0 bases, with 11 bases between. Germline V CDR1 and CDR2: WNHNN, SYGVQD (reference sequence). The CDR3 runs 15 residues. Amplification of TCR beta CDR3 regions used RNA as the template. Using the HTBI primer set, a first-round RT-PCR was run on the TCR CDR3. TCRdb reanalysed the multiplex PCR reads using MiXCR and keeps one entry per CDR3 protein. The data contain roughly 200,000 distinct CDR3 sequences, about a sixth of them singletons. This sample stems from a study of T cells in Graves' hyperthyroidism and ophthalmopathy.

This TCR derives from a woman between 50 and 59 years old with Graves' hyperthyroidism. V is TRBV10-1 and J is TRBJ1-1; maybe TRBD1 (6 bases). Specimen: blood. The CDR3 region is CASSDSGGVNTEAFF. The DNA for the CDR3 is TGCGCCAGCAGTGATTCGGGGGGCGTGAACACTGAAGCTTTCTTT.